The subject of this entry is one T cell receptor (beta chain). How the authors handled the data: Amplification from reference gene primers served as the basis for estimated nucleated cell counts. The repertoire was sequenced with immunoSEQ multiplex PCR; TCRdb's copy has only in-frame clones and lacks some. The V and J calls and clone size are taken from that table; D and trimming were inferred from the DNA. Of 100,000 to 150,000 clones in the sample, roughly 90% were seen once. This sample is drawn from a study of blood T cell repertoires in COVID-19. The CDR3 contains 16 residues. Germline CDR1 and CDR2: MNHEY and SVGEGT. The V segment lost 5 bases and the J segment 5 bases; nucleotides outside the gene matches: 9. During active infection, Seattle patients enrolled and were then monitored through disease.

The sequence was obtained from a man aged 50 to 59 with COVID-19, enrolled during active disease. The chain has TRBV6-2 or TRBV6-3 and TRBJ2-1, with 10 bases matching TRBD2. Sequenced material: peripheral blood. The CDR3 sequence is CASSPRTSGVNNEQFF. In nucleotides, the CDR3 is TGTGCCAGCAGTCCACGGACTAGCGGAGTAAACAATGAGCAGTTCTTC.